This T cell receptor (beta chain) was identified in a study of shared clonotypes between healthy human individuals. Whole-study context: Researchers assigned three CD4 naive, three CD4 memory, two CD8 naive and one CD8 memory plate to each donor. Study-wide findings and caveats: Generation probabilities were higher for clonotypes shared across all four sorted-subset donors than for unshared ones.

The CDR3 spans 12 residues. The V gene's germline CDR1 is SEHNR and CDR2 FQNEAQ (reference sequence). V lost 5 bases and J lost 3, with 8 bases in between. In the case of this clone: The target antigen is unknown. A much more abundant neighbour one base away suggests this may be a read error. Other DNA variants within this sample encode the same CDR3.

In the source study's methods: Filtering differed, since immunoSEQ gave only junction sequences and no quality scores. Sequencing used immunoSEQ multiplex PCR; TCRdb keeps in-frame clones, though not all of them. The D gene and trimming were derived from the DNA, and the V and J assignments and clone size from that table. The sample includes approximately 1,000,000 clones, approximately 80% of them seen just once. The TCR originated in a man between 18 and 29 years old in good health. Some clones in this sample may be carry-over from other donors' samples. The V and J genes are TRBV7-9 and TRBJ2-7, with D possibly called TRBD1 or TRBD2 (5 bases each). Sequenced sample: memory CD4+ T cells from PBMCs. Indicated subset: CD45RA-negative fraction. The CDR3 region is CASSPGGYEQYF. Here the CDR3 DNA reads TGTGCCAGCAGCCCTGGGGGCTACGAGCAGTACTTC.